The 4 T cell receptor beta chains in this list originate from one sample, sequenced in a study of OX40 agonist ivuxolimab in advanced cancers. Some clones are missing from TCRdb's copy, which holds only in-frame ones; the method was immunoSEQ multiplex PCR. The data show approximately 100,000 clones, around nine tenths seen once. Sequences were derived from CD4+ or CD8+ T cells sorted from blood, sampled in a trial of the OX40 agonist ivuxolimab. All receptors derive from an adult with an advanced solid tumor such as melanoma, head and neck, liver or kidney cancer.

The CDR3 nucleotides read TGTGCCTGGAGTCGACCCGGGACTAGCGGGATTAGAGCCAAAAACATTCAGTACTTC. Translated: CAWSRPGTSGIRAKNIQYF. This rearrangement joins TRBV30 to TRBJ2-4; 13 positions agree with TRBD2. V was clipped by 2 bases and J by 0 bases; unmatched bases: 10. The CDR3 runs to 19 residues. CDR1 is GTSNPN, CDR2 SVGIG, per germline (reference sequence).

The chain is built from TRBV5-6 and TRBJ2-5; 12 nucleotides match TRBD2. The ends lost 5 bases at V and 5 bases at J; junction bases unmatched: 4. Germline V gives CDR1 SGHDT, CDR2 YYEEEE. This CDR3 spans 14 amino acids. The chain's CDR3 is CASRRLAGVETQYF. DNA of the CDR3: TGTGCCAGCAGGAGACTAGCGGGAGTGGAGACCCAGTACTTC.

V gene TRBV7-2 combines with J gene TRBJ2-3; 11 bases fit TRBD2. V lost 6 bases and J lost 5; bases outside the gene matches: 7. In germline, CDR1 is SGHTA, CDR2 FQGNSA. There are 15 residues in the CDR3. CDR3 nucleotides: TGTGCCAGCAGTCAAACTAGCGGGAGTGGAGATACGCAGTATTTT. This sequence encodes CASSQTSGSGDTQYF.

Worth noting for this clone: The same CDR3 is also encoded by other DNA sequences in this sample. CDR3 residues: CASSQDRGNYGYTF. The CDR3 bases are TGCGCCAGCAGCCAAGATCGGGGGAACTATGGCTACACCTTC. The chain is built from TRBV4-3 and TRBJ1-2, with a possible D match to TRBD1 (5 bases). V was shortened by 0 bases and J by 2 bases, with 7 bases between the two germline ends. There are 14 residues in the CDR3. CDR1 is LGHNA and CDR2 is YSLEER in the germline V gene.